This is a list of T cell receptor beta chains from one sample in a study of T cell responses to AZD1222 COVID-19 vaccine. TCRdb's table, derived via immunoSEQ multiplex PCR, lists solely in-frame clones and lacks some. The data show 120,000 or so clones, just over 85% seen once. The source material was peripheral blood, sampled on day 0 of AZD1222 vaccination. All receptors come from an adult in good health. CDR3s include the opening cysteine and the closing phenylalanine or tryptophan. Fields, in order: clone size, J gene, V gene, D gene, CDR3 protein, CDR3 DNA. D genes are given only for firm matches. The size field is filled for only some rows; it gives once, few, many or a size class.

>few|TRBJ1-5|TRBV6-5|NA
CASTPSDSNQPQHF
TGTGCCAGCACCCCGTCTGATAGCAATCAGCCCCAGCATTTT
>NA|TRBJ2-7|TRBV5-1|NA
CASSLVGNRGGYEQYF
TGCGCCAGCAGCTTGGTGGGGAACAGGGGAGGTTACGAGCAGTACTTC
>NA|TRBJ2-7|TRBV29-1|TRBD1
CSVADRGNYEQYF
TGCAGCGTTGCGGACAGGGGGAACTACGAGCAGTACTTC
>NA|TRBJ1-5|TRBV6-5|TRBD1
CASGPGTGNQPQHF
TGTGCCAGCGGACCCGGGACAGGGAATCAGCCCCAGCATTTT
>NA|TRBJ1-4|TRBV24-1|NA
CANQGMGEKLFF
TGTGCCAACCAGGGAATGGGTGAAAAACTGTTTTTT
>NA|TRBJ2-7|TRBV19|NA
CASRPNSRGPTYEQYF
TGTGCCAGTAGACCTAACTCTCGGGGGCCAACCTACGAGCAGTACTTC
>NA|TRBJ2-1|TRBV10-3|NA
CAIGKAQGQFF
TGTGCCATAGGGAAAGCTCAGGGGCAGTTCTTC
>NA|TRBJ1-1|TRBV9|NA
CASSVGWDPGSTEAFF
TGTGCCAGCAGCGTAGGGTGGGACCCGGGGAGCACTGAAGCTTTCTTT
>NA|TRBJ2-3|TRBV12-5|TRBD2
CASSGQGAFSGTSGSTDTQYF
TGTGCTAGTTCCGGGCAGGGGGCTTTTTCGGGGACTAGCGGGAGCACAGATACGCAGTATTTT
>NA|TRBJ2-3|TRBV7-8|TRBD2
CASSPSGRATDTQYF
TGTGCCAGCAGCCCGAGCGGGAGGGCGACAGATACGCAGTATTTT
>once|TRBJ2-7|TRBV2|NA
CASIPGSWIEQYF
TGTGCCAGCATACCGGGATCTTGGATTGAGCAGTACTTC
>NA|TRBJ1-3|TRBV5-4|NA
CASSFNSGPTHPGNTIYF
TGTGCCAGCAGCTTTAATTCAGGGCCAACGCACCCTGGAAACACCATATATTTT
>NA|TRBJ1-5|TRBV3-1/TRBV3-2|NA
CASSQRGQPQHF
TGTGCCAGCAGCCAAAGGGGGCAGCCCCAGCATTTT
>NA|TRBJ1-3|TRBV5-1|NA
CASSLLSQSSGNTIYF
TGCGCCAGCAGCTTGCTTTCACAGAGCTCTGGAAACACCATATATTTT
>NA|TRBJ2-7|TRBV3-1/TRBV3-2|TRBD1
CASSLTGGAVYEQYF
TGTGCCAGCAGCCTTACAGGGGGCGCGGTTTACGAGCAGTACTTC
>NA|TRBJ2-2|TRBV7-9|NA
CASSYGGPISGELFF
TGTGCCAGCAGCTACGGGGGTCCCATCTCCGGGGAGCTGTTTTTT